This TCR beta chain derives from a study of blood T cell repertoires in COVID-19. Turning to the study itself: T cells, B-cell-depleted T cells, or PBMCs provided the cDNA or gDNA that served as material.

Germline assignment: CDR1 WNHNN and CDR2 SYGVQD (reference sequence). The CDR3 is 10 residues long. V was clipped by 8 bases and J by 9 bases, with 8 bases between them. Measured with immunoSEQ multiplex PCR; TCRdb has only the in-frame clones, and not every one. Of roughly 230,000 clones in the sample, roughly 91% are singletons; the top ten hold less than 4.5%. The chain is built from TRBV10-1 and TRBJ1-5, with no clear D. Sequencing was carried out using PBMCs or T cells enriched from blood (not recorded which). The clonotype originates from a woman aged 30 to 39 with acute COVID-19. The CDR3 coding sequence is TGCGCCAGCGCGAGCTGGCCCCAGCATTTT. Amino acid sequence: CASASWPQHF.